The clone carrying this TCR beta chain turned up a few times. The antigen remains undetermined. From the reads, TCRdb called clonotypes with MiXCR, one entry per CDR3 protein. The sample records 400,000 to 600,000 distinct CDR3 sequences, 40% to 50% being singletons. This entry belongs to a study of T cell repertoires in cytomegalovirus infection. Study-level background: HLA-B-restricted CMV epitopes that are well studied were used alongside recently identified HLA-C-restricted ones. TCR beta signatures that were public indicated CMV infection and matching HLA type.

CDR3 length equals 15 residues. Germline values: CDR1 ENHRY, CDR2 SYGVKD. V was trimmed by 8 bases and J by 2 bases, leaving 18 bases between them. General study findings and limits: Within the response measured ex vivo, HLA-C-restricted CMV-specific TCR beta clonotypes were dominant.

The clonotype originates from a human donor in good health (CMV status not recorded). Some clones in this sample may be carry-over from other donors' samples. The rearrangement joins TRBV10-3 to TRBJ1-2, with D tentatively TRBD1 (5 bases). The material was cultured PBMCs, obtained from culture after CMV antigen stimulation. CDR3 sequence: CAIQTEEGPNYGYTF. CDR3 bases: TGTGCCATCCAGACAGAAGAGGGTCCAAACTATGGCTACACCTTC.